These 9 T cell receptor beta chains originate from one sample sequenced in a study of blood T cell repertoires in COVID-19. Measured with immunoSEQ multiplex PCR; TCRdb has only the in-frame clones, and not every one. The table includes some 230,000 clones, roughly 81% detected once. The sequenced material came from peripheral blood. The receptors originated from a man aged 50-60 years who had recovered from COVID-19.

CDR3 in DNA: TGTGCCAGCTCCGACTCGGGCTATGGCTACACCTTC. Translated, it gives CASSDSGYGYTF. The rearrangement uses TRBV18 and TRBJ1-2; D is undetermined. CDR1 and CDR2 (germline): KGHSH, LQKENI. Trimming cost V 6 bases and J 4 bases, with 9 bases left between them. The CDR3 has 12 amino acids.

This chain uses TRBV18 with TRBJ1-5; maybe TRBD1 (6 bases). V lost 0 bases and J lost 6, with 12 bases in between. The CDR3 spans 15 residues. Germline assignment: CDR1 KGHSH and CDR2 LQKENI. DNA for the CDR3: TGTGCCAGCTCACCACCGGGGGGGGCGAGTCAGCCCCAGCATTTT. Amino acid sequence: CASSPPGGASQPQHF.

The chain recombines TRBV15 with TRBJ2-1; TRBD2 aligns across 9 bases. Germline V lookup: CDR1 LNHNV, CDR2 YYDKDF (reference sequence). V lost 0 bases and J lost 6; bases outside the gene matches: 6. The CDR3 covers 16 residues. CDR3 DNA: TGTGCCACCAGCAGAGATGGAGCGGGAGGTGCCAATGAGCAGTTCTTC. Translated: CATSRDGAGGANEQFF.

This sequence joins TRBV13 and TRBJ2-4; TRBD1 matches at 10 bases. The CDR3 runs to 22 residues. V dropped 0 bases and J dropped 3; count of bases not matched to a gene: 20. In germline, CDR1 is PRHDT, CDR2 FYEKMQ (reference sequence). The CDR3 sequence: CASSLGPYGQGEGILDKNIQYF. In DNA, the CDR3 is TGTGCCAGCAGCTTAGGCCCTTACGGACAGGGGGAGGGTATTTTGGACAAAAACATTCAGTACTTC.

This sequence joins TRBV24-1 and TRBJ1-1; 7 bases are a match to TRBD1. V gave up 7 bases and J gave up 2 bases; unmatched junction bases: 6. This CDR3 has 14 amino acids. Germline V CDR1 and CDR2: KGHDR, SFDVKD. DNA for the CDR3: TGTGCCACCAGATCGAGGGGGCCTAACACTGAAGCTTTCTTT. This encodes CATRSRGPNTEAFF.

The rearrangement joins TRBV28 to TRBJ1-6; TRBD1 is a possible D gene (6 bases). Germline V lookup: CDR1 MDHEN, CDR2 SYDVKM. Trimming took off 3 bases at V and 10 bases at J, with 16 bases between the two ends. This CDR3 has 15 residues. The CDR3 DNA sequence: TGTGCCAGCAGTTTTCCGGGGGGCGCCGGGTCACCCCTCCACTTT. This translates into CASSFPGGAGSPLHF. The entire variable domain, with the rest obtained from reference TRBV28 and TRBJ1-6, is as follows: DVKVTQSSRYLVKRTGEKVFLECVQDMDHENMFWYRQDPGLGLRLIYFSYDVKMKEKGDIPEGYSVSREKKERFSLILESASTNQTSMYLCASSFPGGAGSPLHFGNGTRLTVT.

The gene calls are TRBV5-1 and TRBJ2-1; D gene unclear. V dropped 4 bases and J dropped 6 bases, with 11 bases sitting between them. The CDR3 is 13 residues long. Per the germline V gene, CDR1 is SGHRS and CDR2 is YFSETQ. This CDR3 reads CASSPRPGNEQFF. As DNA, the CDR3 is TGCGCCAGCAGCCCGCGCCCGGGCAATGAGCAGTTCTTC.

The chain is built from TRBV3-1 (or the pseudogene TRBV3-2) and TRBJ1-2; D perhaps matches TRBD1 (6 bases). Trimming took 0 bases from V and 5 from J, leaving 22 bases between them. CDR1 and CDR2 from the germline V gene are LGHDT and YNNKEL (reference sequence). There are 18 residues in the CDR3. The chain's CDR3 is CASSQDVGGAPVGYGYTF. CDR3 DNA sequence: TGTGCCAGCAGCCAAGATGTTGGGGGGGCCCCTGTGGGGTATGGCTACACCTTC.

The chain is built from TRBV28 and TRBJ2-2; tentative D call: TRBD1 (6 bases). With 5 bases removed from V and 3 bases from J, the gap between germline ends came to 16 bases. Germline CDR1 is MDHEN and CDR2 is SYDVKM. The CDR3 has 16 amino acids. The CDR3 here is CASSPRQEGYTGELFF. The CDR3 DNA follows: TGTGCCAGCAGTCCCCGACAGGAAGGTTACACCGGGGAGCTGTTTTTT.